Below, one T cell receptor (beta chain) is given with its context. The data stem from a study of blood T cell repertoires in COVID-19. The data were produced by immunoSEQ multiplex PCR, yet TCRdb's version contains in-frame clones alone and is incomplete. The repertoire holds 200,000 to 250,000 clones, with roughly four fifths as singletons. CDR1 is SNHLY and CDR2 is FYNNEI in the germline V gene. CDR3 size: 14 residues. The germline V and J ends were trimmed by 7 bases and 1 base, with 10 bases remaining between them. Specimen: PBMCs or T cells enriched from blood (not recorded which). The chain recombines TRBV2 with TRBJ2-2, with a possible D match to TRBD2 (6 bases). The sequence came from a woman aged 55-70 years who had recovered from COVID-19. The CDR3 sequence is CASKEGENTGELFF. As DNA, the CDR3 is TGTGCCAGCAAGGAGGGAGAGAACACCGGGGAGCTGTTTTTT.